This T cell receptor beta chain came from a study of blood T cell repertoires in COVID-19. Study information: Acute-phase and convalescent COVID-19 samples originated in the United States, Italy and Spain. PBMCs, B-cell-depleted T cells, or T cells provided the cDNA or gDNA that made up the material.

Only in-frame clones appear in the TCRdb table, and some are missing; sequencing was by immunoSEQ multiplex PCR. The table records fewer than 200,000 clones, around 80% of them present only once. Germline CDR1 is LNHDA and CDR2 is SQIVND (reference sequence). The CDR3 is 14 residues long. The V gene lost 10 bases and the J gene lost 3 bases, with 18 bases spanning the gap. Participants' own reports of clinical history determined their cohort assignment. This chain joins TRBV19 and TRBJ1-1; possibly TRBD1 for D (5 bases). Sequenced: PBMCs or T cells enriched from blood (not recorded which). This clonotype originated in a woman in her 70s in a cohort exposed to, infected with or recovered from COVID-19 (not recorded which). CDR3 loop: CATKGQGQHTEAFF. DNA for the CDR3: TGTGCCACCAAAGGTCAGGGTCAACACACTGAAGCTTTCTTT.